This T cell receptor (beta chain) was sequenced during a study of T cell repertoires in cytomegalovirus infection. Study in general: It can be stated that public TCR beta signatures indicated CMV infection as well as a matching HLA type.

This CDR3 has 12 amino acids. Germline V gene data show CDR1 as DFQATT and CDR2 as SNEGSKA (reference sequence). V dropped 2 bases and J dropped 5 bases, with 9 bases sitting between them. The study's findings and limits: Cumulative public TCR beta family frequency identified carriers of CMV plus the relevant HLA. The ex vivo response showed dominance by HLA-C-restricted CMV-specific TCR beta clonotypes.

With respect to this clonotype: Its matching antigen is unknown.

MiXCR, run by TCRdb on the reads, gives a single entry per CDR3 protein. Of about 260,000 distinct CDR3 sequences listed, roughly 13% are singletons. The sequenced material came from PBMCs. The gene calls are TRBV20-1 and TRBJ2-5; no clear D. The sequence came from a human donor in good health (CMV status not recorded). Some clones in this sample may be carry-over from other donors' samples. In DNA form, the CDR3 reads TGCAGTGCTAGACACAACGGGGAGACCCAGTACTTC. Translated: CSARHNGETQYF.